The rows below give T cell receptor beta chains drawn from one sample of a study of response to subunit inactivated influenza vaccine. In TCRdb, the RT-PCR reads were re-called with MiXCR into one record per CDR3 protein. The sample carries 550,000 to 600,000 distinct CDR3 sequences, over 9.5% recorded once. This material consisted of PBMCs from blood, taken on the day of vaccination. The receptors shown here come from a man in his forties or fifties who received an inactivated influenza vaccine. CDR3s include the opening cysteine and the closing phenylalanine or tryptophan. The order of the fields is D gene, clone size, J gene, V gene, CDR3 protein, CDR3 DNA. The D gene is left open where the match is weak. Expanded clones are given a class, and other clones once, few, many or no size at all.

>-|few|TRBJ2-5|TRBV13
CASSFGRVETQYF
TGTGCCAGCAGCTTTGGCAGGGTGGAGACCCAGTACTTC
>TRBD2|-|TRBJ2-5|TRBV7-2
CASSLRTSGEEAQYF
TGTGCCAGCAGCTTAAGAACTAGCGGGGAAGAGGCCCAGTACTTC
>-|few|TRBJ1-5|TRBV12-3/TRBV12-4
CASSEDNSNNQPQHF
TGTGCCAGCAGTGAGGACAACTCGAACAATCAGCCCCAGCATTTT
>TRBD1|-|TRBJ2-5|TRBV11-2
CASSLGGGRGETQYF
TGTGCCAGCAGCTTAGGAGGGGGCCGTGGAGAGACCCAGTACTTC
>-|few|TRBJ1-1|TRBV3-1
CASSHRHRQTEAFF
TGTGCCAGCAGCCATCGCCACCGGCAGACTGAAGCTTTCTTT
>TRBD2|few|TRBJ2-1|TRBV15
CATSRDPVREGDNEQFF
TGTGCCACCAGCAGAGATCCGGTGCGGGAGGGAGACAATGAGCAGTTCTTC
>TRBD2|-|TRBJ2-1|TRBV10-3
CAISGQIAGGSYNEQFF
TGTGCCATCAGTGGACAAATAGCGGGGGGCTCCTACAATGAGCAGTTCTTC
>TRBD1|few|TRBJ2-7|TRBV6-1
CASRIWGQTTNPYEQYF
TGTGCCAGCAGAATCTGGGGACAGACGACTAACCCCTACGAGCAGTACTTC
>-|-|TRBJ2-3|TRBV20-1
CCARDPPTRSRDTQYF
TGCTGTGCTAGAGATCCCCCGACCAGGTCGAGAGATACGCAGTATTTT
>-|few|TRBJ2-5|TRBV7-8
CASSSSEETQYF
TGTGCCAGCAGCTCTAGCGAAGAGACCCAGTACTTC
>TRBD2|many|TRBJ2-1|TRBV7-9
CASSFGTSGGNEQFF
TGTGCCAGCAGCTTCGGGACTAGCGGGGGGAATGAGCAGTTCTTC
>TRBD2|few|TRBJ2-7|TRBV4-2
CASSRFGLAGDLTYF
TGTGCCAGCAGCCGCTTCGGGCTAGCGGGAGACCTGACGTACTTC
>-|-|TRBJ2-5|TRBV9
CASSVEGVSGETQYF
TGTGCCAGCAGCGTAGAGGGGGTCTCTGGGGAGACCCAGTACTTC
>TRBD1|few|TRBJ2-7|TRBV15
CATSVGQGSYEQYF
TGTGCCACCAGCGTGGGACAGGGCTCCTACGAGCAGTACTTC
>-|few|TRBJ2-5|TRBV15
CATSTTEGGQETQYF
TGTGCCACCAGCACCACCGAGGGTGGGCAAGAGACCCAGTACTTC